The 10 T cell receptor beta chains below come from one sample, sequenced in a study of blood T cell repertoires in COVID-19. Profiled with immunoSEQ multiplex PCR; TCRdb holds only in-frame clones, not every one. The table has some 210,000 clones, around four fifths seen once; the top ten hold 15% to 20%. Sequenced: peripheral blood. All receptors derive from a human donor in a cohort sampled during active COVID-19.

The rearrangement joins TRBV7-8 to TRBJ1-6; no firm D call. This CDR3 is built from 14 residues. Germline loops: CDR1 SGHVS, CDR2 FQNEAQ. Trimming cost V 0 bases and J 9 bases, with 9 bases left between them. CDR3 sequence (DNA): TGTGCCAGCAGCTTAGCGAGTATGTCTTCACCCCTCCACTTT. It is translated as CASSLASMSSPLHF.

V gene TRBV27 combines with J gene TRBJ2-5, with D tentatively TRBD2 (5 bases). The CDR3 loop spans 15 amino acids. Germline-derived CDR1 and CDR2 are MNHEY and SMNVEV (reference sequence). Trimming stripped 1 base from V and 2 bases from J, with 11 bases between. This CDR3 is CASSLFGEEQETQYF. CDR3 DNA: TGTGCCAGCAGTTTATTCGGGGAAGAGCAAGAGACCCAGTACTTC.

The chain links TRBV5-1 to TRBJ1-2, with TRBD1 matching over 9 bases. The CDR3 extends over 13 amino acids. The V and J ends lost 5 bases and 6 bases, in that order; junction bases with no gene match: 5. Per the germline V gene, CDR1 is SGHRS and CDR2 is YFSETQ. CDR3 bases: TGCGCCAGCAGTTGGGACAGGGTAAATGGCTACACCTTC. Translation: CASSWDRVNGYTF. The full variable domain, rest sourced from reference TRBV5-1 and TRBJ1-2, is KAGVTQTPRYLIKTRGQQVTLSCSPISGHRSVSWYQQTPGQGLQFLFEYFSETQRNKGNFPGRFSGRQFSNSRSEMNVSTLELGDSALYLCASSWDRVNGYTFGSGTRLTVV.

This chain joins TRBV5-1 and TRBJ2-5; a possible D gene is TRBD1 (5 bases). Trimming left V 2 bases short and J 7 bases short, with 12 bases between. Germline loops: CDR1 SGHRS, CDR2 YFSETQ. This CDR3 is 13 amino acids long. In DNA, the CDR3 is TGCGCCAGCAGCTTTTCAGGGCGCGGGACCCAGTACTTC. Translated: CASSFSGRGTQYF. The whole variable domain, remainder taken from reference TRBV5-1 and TRBJ2-5, is KAGVTQTPRYLIKTRGQQVTLSCSPISGHRSVSWYQQTPGQGLQFLFEYFSETQRNKGNFPGRFSGRQFSNSRSEMNVSTLELGDSALYLCASSFSGRGTQYFGPGTRLLVL.

V gene TRBV27 combines with J gene TRBJ2-7; the match to TRBD1 covers 7 bases. This CDR3 comprises 14 residues. V was pared by 5 bases and J by 3 bases, with 7 bases of the junction left unmatched. Germline loops: CDR1 MNHEY, CDR2 SMNVEV (reference sequence). The DNA of the CDR3 is TGTGCCAGCAGTAGAACAGGGGCGAACTACGAGCAGTACTTC. It translates to CASSRTGANYEQYF.

This clone has at least ten counts. The genes are TRBV5-4 and TRBJ2-3; 11 positions match TRBD2. CDR1 and CDR2 (germline): SGHNT, YYREEE (reference sequence). Trimming cost V 4 bases and J 2 bases; bases outside gene matches: 6. The CDR3 covers 16 residues. Written as DNA, the CDR3 is TGTGCCAGCAGCATACGACTAGCGGGGATCACAGATACGCAGTATTTT. It yields the protein CASSIRLAGITDTQYF.

The V call is TRBV7-9, the J call TRBJ1-6; D unresolved. The V gene lost 1 base and the J gene lost 9 bases, with 7 bases spanning the gap. The CDR3 has 13 amino acids. Germline assignment: CDR1 SEHNR and CDR2 FQNEAQ (reference sequence). CDR3 in amino acids: CASSLDSFSPLHF. DNA of the CDR3: TGTGCCAGCAGCTTAGATAGCTTTTCACCCCTCCACTTT.

This rearrangement joins TRBV7-9 to TRBJ1-1; no definite D call. V lost 1 base and J lost 4, with 13 bases in between. Germline assignment: CDR1 SEHNR and CDR2 FQNEAQ (reference sequence). This CDR3 is built from 15 residues. CDR3 nucleotide sequence: TGTGCCAGCAGCTTAGATCACACGGGTGGCACTGAAGCTTTCTTT. Encoded protein: CASSLDHTGGTEAFF.

This clone came up a few times. The chain links TRBV5-4 to TRBJ2-2; D is perhaps TRBD2 (6 bases). Germline-derived CDR1 and CDR2 are SGHNT and YYREEE (reference sequence). The CDR3 is 15 residues long. The germline V and J ends were trimmed by 10 bases and 3 bases, with 19 bases remaining between them. This CDR3 is CAASFAGLYTGELFF. The CDR3, as DNA: TGTGCCGCCAGCTTCGCGGGACTTTACACCGGGGAGCTGTTTTTT. The full variable domain, completed using reference TRBV5-4 and TRBJ2-2, is ETGVTQSPTHLIKTRGQQVTLRCSSQSGHNTVSWYQQALGQGPQFIFQYYREEENGRGNFPPRFSGLQFPNYSSELNVNALELDDSALYLCAASFAGLYTGELFFGEGSRLTVL.

The chain combines TRBV7-8 with TRBJ2-5, with D perhaps matching TRBD2 (6 bases). The CDR3 consists of 15 residues. Germline-derived CDR1 and CDR2 are SGHVS and FQNEAQ. The germline V and J ends were trimmed by 1 base and 5 bases, with 14 bases remaining between them. CDR3 protein: CASSLDSGRGETQYF. Written as DNA, the CDR3 is TGTGCCAGCAGCTTAGATTCGGGCCGGGGGGAGACCCAGTACTTC. The complete variable domain, with remaining parts taken from reference TRBV7-8 and TRBJ2-5, reads GAGVSQSPRYKVAKRGQDVALRCDPISGHVSLFWYQQALGQGPEFLTYFQNEAQLDKSGLPSDRFFAERPEGSVSTLKIQRTQQEDSAVYLCASSLDSGRGETQYFGPGTRLLVL.